This is a list of T cell receptor beta chains from one sample in a study of cytomegalovirus exposure and HLA in healthy donors. Assay: immunoSEQ multiplex PCR; the TCRdb copy retains only in-frame clones and omits some. The data contain about 150,000 clones, roughly 80% of them singletons. The sequencing sample was made of PBMCs. These TCRs come from a woman aged 40 to 50 in good health and CMV-seronegative. Both conserved end residues are part of each CDR3. Each record gives: D gene, clone size, J gene, V gene, CDR3 DNA, CDR3 protein. The D gene is left open where the match is weak. Size tells how often a clone was seen (once, few, many) or the class of an expanded clone, and some rows leave it out.

>TRBD2|once|TRBJ2-1|TRBV5-1
TGCGCCAGCAGCTTCACTAGCGGGTCCTACAATGAGCAGTTCTTC
CASSFTSGSYNEQFF
>TRBD2|-|TRBJ2-1|TRBV19
TGTGCCAGTACCTCCCAGTGGCTAGCGGGAGGCAATGAGCAGTTCTTC
CASTSQWLAGGNEQFF
>TRBD2|-|TRBJ2-5|TRBV7-7
TGTGCTAGCAGCTTGTTAGCGGGGGGTCAAGAGACCCAGTACTTC
CASSLLAGGQETQYF
>-|once|TRBJ1-5|TRBV10-3
TGTGCCATCAGTGAGTATGGGAGGGTGATTAATCAGCCCCAGCATTTT
CAISEYGRVINQPQHF
>-|-|TRBJ2-1|TRBV7-9
TGTGCCAGCAGCTTAGCGGGAGTAGGTACTGAGCAGTTCTTC
CASSLAGVGTEQFF
>-|-|TRBJ1-6|TRBV29-1
TGCAGCGTCGGGGGGTCATCAGGTTCACCCCTCCACTTT
CSVGGSSGSPLHF
>TRBD1|once|TRBJ1-2|TRBV6-6
TGTGCCAGCAGTTACTCTCCCGGGACAGGGGCTGGCTACACCTTC
CASSYSPGTGAGYTF
>-|-|TRBJ1-4|TRBV19
TGTGCCAGTAGTATTCCCGGGGATGCAACTAATGAAAAACTGTTTTTT
CASSIPGDATNEKLFF
>-|-|TRBJ1-6|TRBV5-1
TGCGCCAGCAGCTTATCTGTACCCGACAACAATTCACCCCTCCACTTT
CASSLSVPDNNSPLHF
>-|-|TRBJ1-1|TRBV6-5
TGTGCCAGCAGTTACGACAGAGTGAACACTGAAGCTTTCTTT
CASSYDRVNTEAFF
>-|-|TRBJ1-3|TRBV5-1
TGCGCCAGCAGCCGGACTCCAGGGGTCACTGGAAACACCATATATTTT
CASSRTPGVTGNTIYF
>-|-|TRBJ2-3|TRBV21-1
TGTGCCAGACTAACCGGACTAGCGGGGGGGCCTGGCACAGATACGCAGTATTTT
CARLTGLAGGPGTDTQYF
>TRBD2|-|TRBJ2-7|TRBV6-1
TGTGCCAGCAGTCCAAGGAGCGGGAGGTTCGAAGAGCAGTACTTC
CASSPRSGRFEEQYF
>-|few|TRBJ1-2|TRBV6-5
TGTGCCAGCAGTCCGATGGGGGACACGAAAGTCTACACCTTC
CASSPMGDTKVYTF
>TRBD2|-|TRBJ2-2|TRBV2
TGTGCCAGCAGTGGCTCGGGACTAGAAAACACCGGGGAGCTGTTTTTT
CASSGSGLENTGELFF
>-|few|TRBJ1-1|TRBV11-2
TGTGCCAGCAGCTTAGACTCCTCCACTGAAGCTTTCTTT
CASSLDSSTEAFF
>TRBD1|-|TRBJ2-7|TRBV2
TGTGCCGGGTTCGGGGACAGCTCCTACGAGCAGTACTTC
CAGFGDSSYEQYF
>-|-|TRBJ1-3|TRBV27
TGTGCCAGCAGCCTGACACTTGGAAACACCATATATTTT
CASSLTLGNTIYF
>TRBD1|-|TRBJ1-1|TRBV7-9
TGTGCCAGCAGAATAGCGTCTTACAGGGGAGCGAACACTGAAGCTTTCTTT
CASRIASYRGANTEAFF
>-|-|TRBJ2-3|TRBV5-4
TGTGCCAGCAGCTTGCCCATTACAGATACGCAGTATTTT
CASSLPITDTQYF
>-|once|TRBJ2-7|TRBV5-4
TGTGCCAGCAGCTTGGCCGATATGGGGCACTACGAGCAGTACTTC
CASSLADMGHYEQYF
>TRBD1|-|TRBJ1-2|TRBV7-2
TGTGCCAGCAGCCATCGGACAGGGCTGAACTATGGCTACACCTTC
CASSHRTGLNYGYTF
>-|-|TRBJ1-3|TRBV7-6
TGTGCCAGCAGCTTATCCCCAGGGTTAGGAAACACCATATATTTT
CASSLSPGLGNTIYF
>TRBD1|-|TRBJ1-1|TRBV4-2
TGTGCCAGCAGCCAAGCCGTGACAGGGCGGCGAACTGAAGCTTTCTTT
CASSQAVTGRRTEAFF
>TRBD2|once|TRBJ2-7|TRBV19
TGTGCCAGTAGCAAGCGACGAGCGGGAGATCAGCAGTACTTC
CASSKRRAGDQQYF
>TRBD1|-|TRBJ2-1|TRBV10-2
TGCGCCAGCAGTAGGGACAGTTACAATGAGCAGTTCTTC
CASSRDSYNEQFF
>-|-|TRBJ2-1|TRBV5-1
TGCGCCAGCAGCTTGGAACGGGGAGGAAATGAGCAGTTCTTC
CASSLERGGNEQFF
>TRBD1|-|TRBJ1-2|TRBV7-9
TGTGCCAGCAGCCAAGTCGGCGCAACAGGGGGATATGGCTACACCTTC
CASSQVGATGGYGYTF
>-|-|TRBJ1-6|TRBV30
TGTGCCTGGAGTACAGCCCTCTATAATTCACCCCTCCACTTT
CAWSTALYNSPLHF
>TRBD1|once|TRBJ2-5|TRBV5-1
TGCGCCAGCAGCGCAAGACAGGGAGTAGAGACCCAGTACTTC
CASSARQGVETQYF
>TRBD1|-|TRBJ1-1|TRBV5-1
TGCGCCAGCAGCCCAACAGGGGAAACTGAAGCTTTCTTT
CASSPTGETEAFF
>TRBD1|-|TRBJ2-1|TRBV10-2
TGCGCCAGCAGTGAGTCGGTACAGGGGATGGGTGAGCAGTTCTTC
CASSESVQGMGEQFF
>-|-|TRBJ1-4|TRBV4-2
TGTGCCAGCAGCCAAGACCCCGCGACCGGGACATCGAATGAAAAACTGTTTTTT
CASSQDPATGTSNEKLFF
>TRBD2|few|TRBJ2-1|TRBV25-1
TGTGCCAGCAGTGACTTCAGCGGGAGATACAATGAGCAGTTCTTC
CASSDFSGRYNEQFF
>TRBD1|-|TRBJ1-2|TRBV5-1
TGCGCCAGCAGCCCACGACAGGGCTATGGCTACACCTTC
CASSPRQGYGYTF
>-|-|TRBJ2-7|TRBV7-2
TGTGCCAGCAGCTTAGTGGCGTTTACCCGGAGCTCCTACGAGCAGTACTTC
CASSLVAFTRSSYEQYF
>-|-|TRBJ1-2|TRBV5-1
TGCGCCAGCAGCCAAACAGCTGGGGCAGACCAAGGCTACACCTTC
CASSQTAGADQGYTF
>-|few|TRBJ1-5|TRBV28
TGTGCCAGTCACGGACATCCAAGGGGCAATCAGCCCCAGCATTTT
CASHGHPRGNQPQHF
>TRBD1|-|TRBJ2-7|TRBV2
TGTGCCAGCAGGCGGAATGGACAGGAGACCTACGAGCAGTACTTC
CASRRNGQETYEQYF
>-|few|TRBJ1-5|TRBV9
TGTTCCAACCGTTGGGGGCGAAATAATCAGCCCCAGCATTTT
CSNRWGRNNQPQHF
>-|-|TRBJ1-2|TRBV5-1
TGCGCCAGCAGCTGGGACACGTCCTATGGCTACACCTTC
CASSWDTSYGYTF
>TRBD2|-|TRBJ2-5|TRBV5-1
TGCGCCAGCAGAGAAGCGGGGTTACAAGAGACCCAGTACTTC
CASREAGLQETQYF
>-|-|TRBJ1-5|TRBV18
TGTGCCAGCTCACCGACAGAGAGCAATCAGCCCCAGCATTTT
CASSPTESNQPQHF
>-|-|TRBJ2-5|TRBV5-1
TGCGCCAGCGCCGGGACATTGTACCAAGAGACCCAGTACTTC
CASAGTLYQETQYF
>TRBD2|-|TRBJ2-7|TRBV27
TGTGCCAGCAGTTCGGGGGGGCGCGGCGAGCAGTACTTC
CASSSGGRGEQYF
>-|-|TRBJ2-7|TRBV5-1
TGCGCCAGCAGCTTGGGCAGTGGCTACGAGCAGTACTTC
CASSLGSGYEQYF
>-|-|TRBJ1-3|TRBV6-1
TGTGCCAGCAGTGAAGCTAGAAACACCATATATTTT
CASSEARNTIYF
>TRBD1|-|TRBJ2-7|TRBV4-1
TGCGCCAGCAGCCAACAACAGGGGGCTGGTTTCGAGCAGTACTTC
CASSQQQGAGFEQYF
>-|-|TRBJ1-6|TRBV6-1
TGTGCTGCGAGCCCAGGGGATCCGGGATCACCCCTCCACTTT
CAASPGDPGSPLHF
>-|-|TRBJ2-1|TRBV6-6
TGTGCCAGCAGCCCGAGAAGTCGGGCCCCCAGGGATGAGCAGTTCTTC
CASSPRSRAPRDEQFF